This T cell receptor (beta chain) was sequenced in a study of Tregs in tolerant kidney transplant recipients. Study conclusions and caveats: Some patients' samples used different primers over time, so nucleotide sequences weren't comparable. Donor-specific Treg expansion exceeded global Treg expansion in tolerant patients, suggesting antigen drive. This study did not directly address biological reproducibility.

CDR1 is PRHDT and CDR2 is FYEKMQ in the germline V gene (reference sequence). This CDR3 has 14 amino acids. Recipients received nonmyeloablative bone marrow transplants from related graft donors, with transient mixed chimerism. Unstimulated regulatory T cells (CD4+CD25+CD127-), CD4+CD25- non-regulatory cells, CD4 and CD8 cells were FACS-sorted from thawed PBMCs. Comments on this clone: Its antigen is unidentified. The junction and the germline gene differ at one end; a read error may be behind it.

Repertoires were generated with immunoSEQ multiplex PCR, while TCRdb's copy carries only in-frame clones and drops some. This table holds 45,000 to 55,000 clones, roughly nine tenths found once. This sample comprised CD8+ T cells from blood (PBMCs), obtained 24 months after the transplant. The TCR comes from a human patient who received a combined kidney and bone marrow transplant. Some T cells may be graft donor cells. The gene calls are TRBV13 and TRBJ2-7, with D tentatively TRBD2 (6 bases). This CDR3 is CATSEEGFPYEQYF. In DNA, the CDR3 is TGTGCCACCAGCGAGGAGGGGTTCCCCTACGAGCAGTACTTC. The full variable domain, completed using reference TRBV13 and TRBJ2-7, is AAGVIQSPRHLIKEKRETATLKCYPIPRHDTVYWYQQGPGQDPQFLISFYEKMQSDKGSIPDRFSAQQFSDYHSELNMSSLELGDSALYFCATSEEGFPYEQYFGPGTRLTVT.